Below are 26 T cell receptor beta chains sequenced from a single sample in a study of radiation and T cells in renal cell carcinoma. Measured with immunoSEQ multiplex PCR; TCRdb has only the in-frame clones, and not every one. The table records roughly 130,000 clones, approximately 75% of them present only once. The time point was: blood 2 weeks post-SBRT. The sample's treatment: 15 Gy SBRT to primary tumor, nephrectomy 4 weeks later. The sequencing here drew on blood, taken from a patient whose treatment included radiotherapy and nephrectomy. These receptors all come from a woman aged 55-70 years with renal cell carcinoma.

The chain employs TRBV7-2 and TRBJ2-7; D uncertain. The CDR3 consists of 14 residues. Germline lookup yields CDR1 SGHTA and CDR2 FQGNSA. Trimming stripped 3 bases from V and 0 bases from J, with 9 bases between. The CDR3 is CASSLATSSYEQYF. CDR3 coding DNA: TGTGCCAGCAGCTTGGCTACGAGCTCCTACGAGCAGTACTTC.

The J gene is TRBJ2-1, the V gene TRBV19; 7 bases map to TRBD1. Germline CDR1 LNHDA, CDR2 SQIVND (reference sequence). The CDR3 contains 13 residues. V dropped 6 bases and J dropped 3; count of bases not matched to a gene: 2. The CDR3 nucleotides are TGTGCCAGTAGCCGGGACAGCTACAATGAGCAGTTCTTC. This sequence encodes CASSRDSYNEQFF.

The sample holds one count of this clone. The chain carries TRBV19 and TRBJ2-2, with D maybe TRBD1 (5 bases). V was trimmed by 6 bases and J by 0 bases, leaving 8 bases between them. CDR3 length: 14 amino acids. The V gene's germline CDR1 is LNHDA and CDR2 SQIVND (reference sequence). CDR3 in amino acids: CASRGRANTGELFF. The CDR3 nucleotides are TGTGCCAGTAGGGGCAGGGCGAACACCGGGGAGCTGTTTTTT.

The chain joins TRBV10-3 to TRBJ1-4; TRBD1 matches 7 bases. The CDR3 runs 15 residues. V gave up 2 bases and J gave up 2 bases; unmatched junction bases: 2. Germline V lookup: CDR1 ENHRY, CDR2 SYGVKD. The CDR3 loop is CAISERQGTNEKLFF. CDR3 DNA: TGTGCCATCAGTGAGCGACAGGGCACTAATGAAAAACTGTTTTTT.

The chain joins TRBV4-1 to TRBJ1-1; tentatively, D is TRBD1 (5 bases). Germline CDR1 MGHRA, CDR2 YSYEKL. V gave up 1 base and J gave up 0 bases, with 6 bases separating them. This CDR3 region has 14 residues. The DNA of the CDR3 is TGCGCCAGCAGCCAAGGACAGATGAACACTGAAGCTTTCTTT. Translation: CASSQGQMNTEAFF.

The chain is built from TRBV28 and TRBJ1-6; TRBD1 matches 7 bases. CDR1 and CDR2 from the germline V gene are MDHEN and SYDVKM. The CDR3 loop spans 14 amino acids. J was trimmed by 3 bases and V by 6 bases; bases with no gene match: 2. For the CDR3, the DNA is TGTGCCAGCAGGCGACAGGGCTATAATTCACCCCTCCACTTT. Protein product: CASRRQGYNSPLHF.

This chain connects TRBV5-1 to TRBJ2-7, with TRBD1 as a possible D gene (7 bases). V lost 2 bases, J lost 2 bases, and 20 bases lay in between. The CDR3 totals 17 residues. Germline loops: CDR1 SGHRS, CDR2 YFSETQ. CDR3 in DNA: TGCGCCAGCAGCTTTGGAGGGGGCGGTGGGGACACCTACGAGCAGTACTTC. Translating gives CASSFGGGGGDTYEQYF.

The chain is built from TRBV5-1 and TRBJ1-4; the match to TRBD1 covers 10 bases. The CDR3 has 15 amino acids. CDR1 is SGHRS and CDR2 is YFSETQ in the germline V gene. Trimming removed 5 bases from V and 6 bases from J; junction bases left unmatched: 7. CDR3 bases: TGCGCCAGCAGAACCGGGACAGGGGTTGATGAAAAACTGTTTTTT. It specifies CASRTGTGVDEKLFF. The complete variable domain, with remaining parts taken from reference TRBV5-1 and TRBJ1-4, reads KAGVTQTPRYLIKTRGQQVTLSCSPISGHRSVSWYQQTPGQGLQFLFEYFSETQRNKGNFPGRFSGRQFSNSRSEMNVSTLELGDSALYLCASRTGTGVDEKLFFGSGTQLSVL.

This clone was recorded once. The chain has TRBV27 and TRBJ1-4; D gene uncertain. The CDR3 is 16 residues long. Germline lookup yields CDR1 MNHEY and CDR2 SMNVEV (reference sequence). V dropped 4 bases and J dropped 0 bases, with 12 bases sitting between them. This CDR3 reads CASSSQFLATNEKLFF. CDR3 sequence (DNA): TGTGCCAGCAGTTCACAGTTCCTTGCAACTAATGAAAAACTGTTTTTT. Together with reference TRBV27 and TRBJ1-4, the CDR3 gives the full variable domain: EAQVTQNPRYLITVTGKKLTVTCSQNMNHEYMSWYRQDPGLGLRQIYYSMNVEVTDKGDVPEGYKVSRKEKRNFPLILESPSPNQTSLYFCASSSQFLATNEKLFFGSGTQLSVL.

The chain combines TRBV9 with TRBJ1-1; D is unresolved. The CDR3 has 15 residues. The germline V gene encodes CDR1 SGDLS and CDR2 YYNGEE. Trimming took 0 bases from V and 1 from J, leaving 10 bases between them. CDR3 in DNA: TGTGCCAGCAGCGTAGGGGGAGGGCCGAACACTGAAGCTTTCTTT. This codes for CASSVGGGPNTEAFF. The variable domain in full, with the rest retrieved from reference TRBV9 and TRBJ1-1, is DSGVTQTPKHLITATGQRVTLRCSPRSGDLSVYWYQQSLDQGLQFLIQYYNGEERAKGNILERFSAQQFPDLHSELNLSSLELGDSALYFCASSVGGGPNTEAFFGQGTRLTVV.

The chain recombines TRBV5-1 with TRBJ1-1; no reliable D call. V was shortened by 1 base and J by 4 bases, with 8 bases between the two germline ends. The CDR3 totals 13 residues. CDR1 is SGHRS and CDR2 is YFSETQ in the germline V gene. This chain's CDR3 is CASSLSAVTEAFF. DNA for the CDR3: TGCGCCAGCAGCTTGTCAGCGGTCACTGAAGCTTTCTTT.

This clone was found once. The chain links TRBV10-3 to TRBJ2-1; D remains unclear. The CDR3 consists of 12 residues. Trimming shortened V by 3 bases and J by 7 bases, and 7 bases separated the two germline ends. Germline loops: CDR1 ENHRY, CDR2 SYGVKD. As DNA, the CDR3 is TGTGCCATCAGTGACCTACGGAATGAGCAGTTCTTC. This encodes CAISDLRNEQFF.

The chain is built from TRBV21-1 and TRBJ2-1; the D call of TRBD2 is as the table states it, not checked on the DNA. TRBV21-1 is a documented pseudogene. The CDR3 is made up of 17 amino acids. CDR3 in amino acids: CASSNWDFTRTHNEQFF. The CDR3 nucleotides are TGTGCCAGCAGCAATTGGGACTTCACTAGAACACACAATGAGCAGTTCTTC.

The V and J genes are TRBV6-6 and TRBJ2-1; D is ambiguous. This CDR3 is 13 amino acids long. V lost 0 bases to trimming and J lost 7 bases, with 7 bases between them. Germline CDR1 and CDR2: MNHNY and SVGAGI (reference sequence). In nucleotides, the CDR3 is TGTGCCAGCAGTTACTCGACGAGTAATGAGCAGTTCTTC. Translating gives CASSYSTSNEQFF.

This clone was recorded once. The chain combines TRBV15 with TRBJ2-7; D gene ambiguous. Germline V gene lookup returns CDR1 LNHNV and CDR2 YYDKDF (reference sequence). Trimming pared 0 bases from V and 1 base from J, leaving 10 bases between. The CDR3 sequence is 15 residues long. The CDR3 nucleotides are TGTGCCACCAGCAGAGATCGTGGCAGTTCCTACGAGCAGTACTTC. Protein product: CATSRDRGSSYEQYF.

This clone was observed a handful of times. The rearrangement uses TRBV4-1 and TRBJ1-4, with 9 bases that match TRBD1. The junction had 1 base not matched to a gene; V was cut back by 3 bases and J by 5 bases. Germline CDR1 and CDR2: MGHRA and YSYEKL. The CDR3 runs 14 residues. The CDR3 DNA reads as TGCGCCAGCAGCCAGGGACAGGGAAATGAAAAACTGTTTTTT. Its protein is CASSQGQGNEKLFF.

CDR3 bases: TGTGCCAGCAGTTTCTGGGGTACCAATCAGCCCCAGCATTTT. Translation gives CASSFWGTNQPQHF. The rearrangement joins TRBV27 to TRBJ1-5; D ambiguous. Germline V CDR1 and CDR2: MNHEY, SMNVEV (reference sequence). This CDR3 region has 14 residues. Deletions cut 3 bases from V and 3 bases from J, with 9 bases between.

The gene calls are TRBV5-1 and TRBJ1-1, with TRBD1 as a possible D gene (5 bases). V was pared by 0 bases and J by 3 bases, with 15 bases between. Looked up from germline, CDR1 is SGHRS and CDR2 is YFSETQ. This CDR3 is 16 amino acids long. The CDR3 bases are TGCGCCAGCAGCTTGGAAGGTGCAGGGTCGTACACTGAAGCTTTCTTT. Translation gives CASSLEGAGSYTEAFF.

The V gene is TRBV7-2, the J gene TRBJ1-2; D not resolved. Germline V lookup: CDR1 SGHTA, CDR2 FQGNSA. V gave up 6 bases and J gave up 2 bases, with 13 bases separating them. The CDR3 is 14 amino acids. This CDR3 reads CASSPLAGNYGYTF. CDR3 bases: TGTGCCAGCAGTCCGTTGGCAGGCAACTATGGCTACACCTTC.

This chain uses TRBV30 with TRBJ2-2; D is ambiguous. V was cut by 0 bases and J by 6 bases, with 11 bases left in between. The CDR3 runs to 14 residues. From germline, CDR1 is GTSNPN and CDR2 SVGIG (reference sequence). The CDR3 loop reads CAWSVGSPAGELFF. The CDR3 coding sequence is TGTGCCTGGAGTGTAGGGTCTCCCGCCGGGGAGCTGTTTTTT.

The chain recombines TRBV7-3 with TRBJ1-5; D ambiguous. Between the trimmed V and J ends, which lost 8 bases and 10 bases, there was a span of 3 bases. Germline assignment: CDR1 SGHTA and CDR2 FQGTGA. The CDR3 has 8 amino acids. The CDR3 loop reads CASRPQHF. The CDR3 DNA reads TGTGCCAGCCGCCCCCAGCATTTT.

The CDR3 DNA sequence: TGCGCCAGCAGCTCCTCCCCAGAGTACTATGGCTACACCTTC. Its translation: CASSSSPEYYGYTF. The V gene is TRBV5-1, the J gene TRBJ1-2; D remains ambiguous. The length of the CDR3 is 14 residues. The germline V gene has CDR1 SGHRS and CDR2 YFSETQ. Trimming took off 3 bases at V and 3 bases at J, with 12 bases between the two ends. The full variable domain, its missing parts supplied by reference TRBV5-1 and TRBJ1-2, is KAGVTQTPRYLIKTRGQQVTLSCSPISGHRSVSWYQQTPGQGLQFLFEYFSETQRNKGNFPGRFSGRQFSNSRSEMNVSTLELGDSALYLCASSSSPEYYGYTFGSGTRLTVV.

The chain carries TRBV4-1 and TRBJ1-2, with 9 bases aligning to TRBD1. V lost 4 bases, J lost 2 bases, and 5 bases stayed unmatched. Germline V gene data show CDR1 as MGHRA and CDR2 as YSYEKL. The CDR3 is 15 residues long. CDR3 bases: TGCGCCAGCAGCCCGAGGACAGGGGAAAACTATGGCTACACCTTC. It translates to CASSPRTGENYGYTF.

V and J are TRBV9 and TRBJ2-1; D call uncertain. The CDR3 covers 16 residues. Germline CDR1 and CDR2: SGDLS and YYNGEE. The V end lost 0 bases, the J end lost 2 bases, and 12 bases lay between the germline ends. This chain's CDR3 is CASSVGHEETYNEQFF. DNA of the CDR3: TGTGCCAGCAGCGTAGGGCACGAGGAAACCTACAATGAGCAGTTCTTC. The variable domain in full, completed from reference TRBV9 and TRBJ2-1, reads DSGVTQTPKHLITATGQRVTLRCSPRSGDLSVYWYQQSLDQGLQFLIQYYNGEERAKGNILERFSAQQFPDLHSELNLSSLELGDSALYFCASSVGHEETYNEQFFGPGTRLTVL.

This clone came up once. The gene calls are TRBV5-1 and TRBJ2-5, with 7 bases identical to TRBD1. J gave up 4 bases and V 0 bases, and 12 bases lay outside the gene matches. This CDR3 has 17 amino acids. Germline CDR1 reads SGHRS; CDR2 reads YFSETQ. The CDR3 DNA sequence: TGCGCCAGCAGCTTGGCCGTTTCAAGGGGGCAGGGAGAGACCCAGTACTTC. Translating it yields CASSLAVSRGQGETQYF.

The chain is built from TRBV5-5 and TRBJ2-7; possibly TRBD2 for D (6 bases). Per the germline V gene, CDR1 is SGHKS and CDR2 is YYEKEE (reference sequence). V lost 0 bases and J 2 bases, leaving 12 bases between the germline ends. The CDR3 consists of 15 residues. The CDR3: CASSLDAGSAYEQYF. For the CDR3, the DNA is TGTGCCAGCAGCTTGGATGCGGGATCCGCCTACGAGCAGTACTTC.